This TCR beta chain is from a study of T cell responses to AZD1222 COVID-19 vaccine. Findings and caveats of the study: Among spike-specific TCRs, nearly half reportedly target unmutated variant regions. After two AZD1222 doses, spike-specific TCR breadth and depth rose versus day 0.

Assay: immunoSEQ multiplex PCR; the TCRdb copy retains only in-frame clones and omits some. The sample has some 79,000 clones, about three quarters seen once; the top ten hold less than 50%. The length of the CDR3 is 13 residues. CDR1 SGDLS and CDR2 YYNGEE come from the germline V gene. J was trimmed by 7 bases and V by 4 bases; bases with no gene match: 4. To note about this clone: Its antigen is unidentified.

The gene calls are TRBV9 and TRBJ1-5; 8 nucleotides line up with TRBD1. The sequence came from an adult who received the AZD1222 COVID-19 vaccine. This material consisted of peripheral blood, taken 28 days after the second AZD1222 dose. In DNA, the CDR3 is TGTGCCAGCAGCACAGGGGGAGGACAGCCCCAGCATTTT. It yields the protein CASSTGGGQPQHF.